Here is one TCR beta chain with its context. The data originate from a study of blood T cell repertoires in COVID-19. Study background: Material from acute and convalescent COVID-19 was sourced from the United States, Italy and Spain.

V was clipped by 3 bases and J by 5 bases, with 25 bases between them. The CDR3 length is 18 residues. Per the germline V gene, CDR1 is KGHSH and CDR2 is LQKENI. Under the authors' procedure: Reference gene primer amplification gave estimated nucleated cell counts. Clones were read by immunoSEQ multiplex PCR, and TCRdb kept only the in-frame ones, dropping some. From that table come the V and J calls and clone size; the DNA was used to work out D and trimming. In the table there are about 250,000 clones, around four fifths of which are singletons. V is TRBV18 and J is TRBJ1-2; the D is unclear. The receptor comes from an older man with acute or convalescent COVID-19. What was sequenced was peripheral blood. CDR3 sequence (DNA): TGTGCCAGCTCACCGGTCGGGATCCCGGCGTTAGGTGGTTATGGCTACACCTTC. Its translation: CASSPVGIPALGGYGYTF.